The clone carrying this T cell receptor beta chain was counted only a few times. Assay used: immunoSEQ multiplex PCR; TCRdb lists only in-frame clones, some missing. Found here are around 30,000 clones, about four fifths of them singletons; the top ten hold about 20%. V was shortened by 1 base and J by 5 bases, with 13 bases between the two germline ends. The germline V gene has CDR1 SGHRS and CDR2 YFSETQ. CDR3 size: 15 residues. The source of the sample is a study of OX40 agonist ivuxolimab in advanced cancers. V usage is TRBV5-1 and J usage is TRBJ2-1; D might be TRBD1 (7 bases). The sample here was CD4+ or CD8+ T cells sorted from blood, taken in a trial of the OX40 agonist ivuxolimab. The sequence was collected from an adult with an advanced solid tumor such as melanoma, head and neck, liver or kidney cancer. CDR3 protein: CASSLHTGEDNEQFF. CDR3 sequence (DNA): TGCGCCAGCAGCTTGCATACAGGGGAGGACAATGAGCAGTTCTTC.